This T cell receptor (beta chain) is drawn from a study of T cell responses to AZD1222 COVID-19 vaccine. Study as a whole: Pooling of second doses given at about 4 or about 12 weeks was done.

The germline V gene encodes CDR1 SGDLS and CDR2 YYNGEE. This CDR3 region has 16 residues. The germline V and J ends were trimmed by 0 bases and 4 bases, with 16 bases remaining between them. Here immunoSEQ multiplex PCR was the method, and the copy in TCRdb shows in-frame clones only, minus some. The table has around 140,000 clones, 80% to 90% seen once. The J gene is TRBJ1-2, the V gene TRBV9; D is ambiguous. This clonotype was sampled from an adult in good health. This material consisted of peripheral blood, taken on day 0 of AZD1222 vaccination. For the CDR3, the DNA is TGTGCCAGCAGCGTAGATGGGCAGCCTTCAAGCTATGGCTACACCTTC. Protein product: CASSVDGQPSSYGYTF. The whole variable domain, remainder taken from reference TRBV9 and TRBJ1-2, is DSGVTQTPKHLITATGQRVTLRCSPRSGDLSVYWYQQSLDQGLQFLIQYYNGEERAKGNILERFSAQQFPDLHSELNLSSLELGDSALYFCASSVDGQPSSYGYTFGSGTRLTVV.